The clone carrying this T cell receptor (beta chain) came up many times. The germline gives CDR1 MNHEY, CDR2 SMNVEV (reference sequence). CDR3 length: 13 residues. V lost 6 bases, J lost 4 bases, and 10 bases lay in between. These data belong to a study of T cell repertoires in cytomegalovirus infection. TCRdb re-derived calls from the reads in MiXCR, one entry per CDR3 protein. The sample has about 490,000 distinct CDR3 sequences, approximately 15% seen once. The sequence came from a human donor in good health (CMV status not recorded). Some clones in this sample may be carry-over from other donors' samples. Sequenced sample: CD8+ T cells from PBMCs. The J gene is TRBJ2-1, the V gene TRBV27; tentative D call: TRBD1 (5 bases). The CDR3 DNA is TGTGCCAGCAGCTCCAACAGGTACAATGAGCAGTTCTTC. Protein: CASSSNRYNEQFF.